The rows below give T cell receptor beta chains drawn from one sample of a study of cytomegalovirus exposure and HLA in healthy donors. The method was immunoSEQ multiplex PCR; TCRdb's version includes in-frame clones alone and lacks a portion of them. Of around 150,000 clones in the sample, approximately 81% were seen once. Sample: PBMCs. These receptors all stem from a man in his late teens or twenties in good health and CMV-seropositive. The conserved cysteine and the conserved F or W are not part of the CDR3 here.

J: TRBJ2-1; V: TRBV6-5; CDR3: ASSLGTSGYNEQF
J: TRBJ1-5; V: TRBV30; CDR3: AWRDQRGGRNQPQH
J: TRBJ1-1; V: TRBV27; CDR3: ASSLPGQLNTEAF
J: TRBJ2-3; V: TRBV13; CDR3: ASSSTGGTSTDTQY
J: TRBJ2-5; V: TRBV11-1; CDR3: ASSLEGQYQETQY
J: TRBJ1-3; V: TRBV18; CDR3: ASSPPNAAVSSGNTIY
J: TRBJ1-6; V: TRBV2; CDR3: ASSENGGPNSPLH
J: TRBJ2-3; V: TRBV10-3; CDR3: AIGTGETDTQY
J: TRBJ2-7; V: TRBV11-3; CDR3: ASSFPDRGDEQY
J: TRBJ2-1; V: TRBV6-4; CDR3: ASPKKNGQVGSNEQF
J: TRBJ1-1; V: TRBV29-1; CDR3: SGAYTEAF
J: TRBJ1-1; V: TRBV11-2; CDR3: ASSPRPGQGDTEAF
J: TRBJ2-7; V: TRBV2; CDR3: AIINRDSGYEQY
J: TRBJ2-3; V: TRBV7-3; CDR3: ASSLSLGGGTDTQY
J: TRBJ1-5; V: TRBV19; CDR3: ASSSIDRDQPQH
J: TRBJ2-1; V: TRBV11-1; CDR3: ASSSLGEQF
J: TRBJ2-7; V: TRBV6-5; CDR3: ASSWGQGNYEQY
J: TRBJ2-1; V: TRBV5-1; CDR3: ASSDDRSSGEQF
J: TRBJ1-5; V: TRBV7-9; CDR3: ASSKGQNQPQH
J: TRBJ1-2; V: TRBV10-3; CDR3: AISDGGGYT
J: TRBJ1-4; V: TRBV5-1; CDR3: ASSPGPGNEKLF
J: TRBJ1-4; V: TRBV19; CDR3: ASKEDRGTTNEKLF
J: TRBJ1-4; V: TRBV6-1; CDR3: ASGDPAGDEKLF
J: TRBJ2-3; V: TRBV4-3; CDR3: ASSRKWDRAKTDTQY
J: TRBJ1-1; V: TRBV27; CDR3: ASSLSRGRTF
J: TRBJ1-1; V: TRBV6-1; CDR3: ASSSGSTEAF
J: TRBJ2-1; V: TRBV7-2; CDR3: ASSLARDRGYNEQF
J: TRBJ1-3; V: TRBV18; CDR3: ASSPDNSGNTIY
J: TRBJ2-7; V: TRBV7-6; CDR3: ASSSAGGLKPRPSYEQY
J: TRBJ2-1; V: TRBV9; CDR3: ASSGGASPFNEQF
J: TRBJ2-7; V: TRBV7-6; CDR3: ASSSGQGLNYEQY
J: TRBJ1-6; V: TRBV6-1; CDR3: ASRPGYNSPLH
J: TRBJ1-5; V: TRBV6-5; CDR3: ASSQTGGGQPQH